The rows below give T cell receptor beta chains drawn from one sample of a study of T cells in Graves' hyperthyroidism and ophthalmopathy. TCRdb re-derived calls from the multiplex PCR reads in MiXCR, one entry per CDR3 protein. Of fewer than 750,000 distinct CDR3 sequences in the sample, around 15% are singletons; the top ten hold roughly 4.3%. Sequencing used blood. All receptors come from a woman aged 40 to 50 with Graves' ophthalmopathy. CDR3s include the opening cysteine and the closing phenylalanine or tryptophan. A D gene is named only where the DNA matches it firmly. Size values are once, few and many counts, or a class for expanded clones, and some rows have none.

v_gene	abundance	len	j_gene	d_gene	CDR3nt	CDR3aa
TRBV20-1	NA	13	TRBJ2-7	TRBD1	TGCAGTGCTGGGACAGGGGACAACTACGAGCAGTACTTC	CSAGTGDNYEQYF
TRBV20-1	many	15	TRBJ2-3	NA	TGCAGTGCCAGAGAGGCAGAATCAGGCACAGATACGCAGTATTTT	CSAREAESGTDTQYF
TRBV11-2	few	16	TRBJ2-6	NA	TGTGCCAGCAGCCCCCAGGGGTTCTCTGGGGCCAACGTCCTGACTTTC	CASSPQGFSGANVLTF
TRBV6-2/TRBV6-3	many	14	TRBJ2-2	NA	TGTGCCAGCAGTTACGGTGACAGCAGCGGGGAGCTGTTTTTT	CASSYGDSSGELFF
TRBV28	many	14	TRBJ2-7	NA	TGTGCCAGCAGGCACTCGGGTAGCTCCTACGAGCAGTACTTC	CASRHSGSSYEQYF
TRBV27	once	14	TRBJ2-7	NA	TGTGCCAGCTCTTGGGGAGGGGAGGGGGCCGAGCAGTACTTC	CASSWGGEGAEQYF
TRBV12-3/TRBV12-4	few	16	TRBJ2-5	TRBD1	TGTGCCAGCAGCTCAACCGGGACAGGGGTCCAAGAGACCCAGTACTTC	CASSSTGTGVQETQYF
TRBV11-2	NA	19	TRBJ1-5	NA	TGTGCCAGCAGCTTAATCTGCGCCCCGGACGCCGATAGCAATCAGCCCCAGCATTTT	CASSLICAPDADSNQPQHF
TRBV30	many	13	TRBJ1-1	TRBD1	TGTGCCTGGAGTTTACAGGGGGGCACTGAAGCTTTCTTT	CAWSLQGGTEAFF
TRBV7-2	many	14	TRBJ2-7	NA	TGTGCCAGCAGCTTAGAGTGGTCTCTTAACGAGCAGTACTTC	CASSLEWSLNEQYF
TRBV24-1	many	16	TRBJ2-2	TRBD1	TGTGCCACCAGTGATCCCGACAGGGGGCACACCGGGGAGCTGTTTTTT	CATSDPDRGHTGELFF
TRBV2	NA	13	TRBJ2-7	NA	TGTGCCAGCAGATCTGACGAGCCCTACGAGCAGTACTTC	CASRSDEPYEQYF
TRBV2	NA	14	TRBJ2-7	NA	TGTGCCAGCAGTGATAGGGGGTTACCCTACGAGCAGTACTTC	CASSDRGLPYEQYF
TRBV12-3/TRBV12-4	many	16	TRBJ2-2	NA	TGTGCCAGCAGTTCTCCCCCGGACTCTACCACCGGGGAGCTGTTTTTT	CASSSPPDSTTGELFF
TRBV12-3/TRBV12-4	many	15	TRBJ1-1	TRBD1	TGTGCCAGCAGTAACAGGGACAGGGGGCGCCCTGAAGCTTTCTTT	CASSNRDRGRPEAFF
TRBV2	few	13	TRBJ2-7	NA	TGTGCCAGCAGTGAAGGGGCCCTCACCCAGCAGTACTTC	CASSEGALTQQYF
TRBV28	many	14	TRBJ2-1	NA	TGTGCCAGCAGCCCCGGGGGGCCCTACAATGAGCAGTTCTTC	CASSPGGPYNEQFF
TRBV11-2	NA	16	TRBJ2-2	TRBD1	TGTGCCAGCAGCATGACCAACAGGGGGATCACCGGGGAGCTGTTTTTT	CASSMTNRGITGELFF
TRBV9	NA	13	TRBJ2-1	NA	TGTGCCAGCAGCGTAGTAGCGTGGAATGAGCAGTTCTTC	CASSVVAWNEQFF
TRBV30	NA	14	TRBJ1-2	TRBD1	TGTGCCTGGGCCAGGACAGGGGGCGGCTATGGCTACACCTTC	CAWARTGGGYGYTF
TRBV20-1	many	18	TRBJ2-3	TRBD2	TGCAGTGCTAGAGATCTTATTGGGGCGGGAGCACCCCCCGATACGCAGTATTTT	CSARDLIGAGAPPDTQYF
TRBV20-1	many	12	TRBJ2-7	NA	TGCAGTGCTAGAAGCAGGCCCTACGAGCAGTACTTC	CSARSRPYEQYF
TRBV29-1	many	14	TRBJ2-7	NA	TGCAGCGTTCTGAATTGGGGCGGGTCCTACGAGCAGTACTTC	CSVLNWGGSYEQYF
TRBV7-3	few	15	TRBJ2-2	TRBD1	TGTGCCAGCAGCTCTGGACAGGGGGCGTTTGCGGAGCTGTTTTTT	CASSSGQGAFAELFF
TRBV3-1	NA	15	TRBJ2-4	NA	TGTGCCAGCAGCCAAGCCGGCCTGGGGGGAAACATTCAGTACTTC	CASSQAGLGGNIQYF
TRBV5-4	few	15	TRBJ1-1	TRBD1	TGTGCCAGCAGCTTGGCCCAGGGGGAAAGGGATGAAGCTTTCTTT	CASSLAQGERDEAFF
TRBV20-1	few	14	TRBJ2-2	NA	TGCAGTGCTATCCAGAACGAGAACACCGGGGAGCTGTTTTTT	CSAIQNENTGELFF
TRBV25-1	many	14	TRBJ1-2	TRBD1	TGTGCCAGCCGGGACAGCTCAGCTAACTATGGCTACACCTTC	CASRDSSANYGYTF
TRBV7-8	NA	13	TRBJ2-7	NA	TGTGCCAGCAGTCCAGGGTATTCGGACGAGCAGTACTTC	CASSPGYSDEQYF
TRBV12-3/TRBV12-4	many	14	TRBJ1-1	NA	TGTGCCAGCAGTACCCAACGGCGGGACACTGAAGCTTTCTTT	CASSTQRRDTEAFF